A selection of T cell receptor beta chains follows, all from one sample in a study of T cell clones after liver transplantation. The table came from immunoSEQ multiplex PCR; TCRdb's copy has only in-frame clones and leaves some out. The data contain tens of thousands of clones, around four fifths of them singletons. The sample consisted of CD4+ T cells from blood, taken at the 22-month timepoint. These receptors were taken from a human patient who received a liver transplant. Some T cells may be provided by the graft donor. Each CDR3 is given with its conserved first and last residue. Fields, in order: D gene, V gene, J gene, CDR3 protein. A D gene is named only where the DNA matches it firmly.

d_gene: -; v_gene: TRBV19; j_gene: TRBJ1-5; CDR3aa: CASSIGPQGWRQPQHF
d_gene: -; v_gene: TRBV6-4; j_gene: TRBJ1-5; CDR3aa: CASSEIQGQPQHF
d_gene: -; v_gene: TRBV19; j_gene: TRBJ2-5; CDR3aa: CASSIAGVVRETQYF
d_gene: -; v_gene: TRBV2; j_gene: TRBJ1-2; CDR3aa: CASNSVDGTLYGYTF
d_gene: TRBD1; v_gene: TRBV2; j_gene: TRBJ2-2; CDR3aa: CASRARGLELFF
d_gene: -; v_gene: TRBV6-1; j_gene: TRBJ1-2; CDR3aa: CASRTGYYGYTF
d_gene: TRBD2; v_gene: TRBV11-3; j_gene: TRBJ2-7; CDR3aa: CASSLLAGGTYEQYF
d_gene: TRBD2; v_gene: TRBV19; j_gene: TRBJ2-2; CDR3aa: CASKLAGNTGELFF
d_gene: -; v_gene: TRBV5-1; j_gene: TRBJ1-5; CDR3aa: CASSPDRRGQPQHF
d_gene: -; v_gene: TRBV6-6; j_gene: TRBJ1-3; CDR3aa: CASRPPTSSGNTIYF
d_gene: -; v_gene: TRBV27; j_gene: TRBJ2-5; CDR3aa: CASSLSRAETQYF
d_gene: -; v_gene: TRBV27; j_gene: TRBJ2-1; CDR3aa: CASSLEGTLSKFF
d_gene: -; v_gene: TRBV19; j_gene: TRBJ2-3; CDR3aa: CASSIDPFPADTQYF
d_gene: TRBD2; v_gene: TRBV10-3; j_gene: TRBJ2-3; CDR3aa: CAISDGLAGGNGRMFADTQYF
d_gene: -; v_gene: TRBV9; j_gene: TRBJ1-2; CDR3aa: CASHNLGAGGYTF
d_gene: TRBD2; v_gene: TRBV6-5; j_gene: TRBJ2-5; CDR3aa: CASSQPGGPQETQYF
d_gene: -; v_gene: TRBV4-2; j_gene: TRBJ2-7; CDR3aa: CASSQGGMGGLEQYF
d_gene: -; v_gene: TRBV5-1; j_gene: TRBJ1-1; CDR3aa: CASSLEQGRTEAFF
d_gene: -; v_gene: TRBV18; j_gene: TRBJ2-1; CDR3aa: CASSPRAPSPIHNEQFF
d_gene: -; v_gene: TRBV18; j_gene: TRBJ1-3; CDR3aa: CASSPLRGELPGNTIYF
d_gene: TRBD1; v_gene: TRBV2; j_gene: TRBJ2-6; CDR3aa: CASSEKGRQGRANVLTF
d_gene: -; v_gene: TRBV29-1; j_gene: TRBJ2-4; CDR3aa: CSAEEGAKNIQYF
d_gene: TRBD1; v_gene: TRBV19; j_gene: TRBJ1-2; CDR3aa: CASIRTGERGYGYTF
d_gene: TRBD1; v_gene: TRBV19; j_gene: TRBJ2-3; CDR3aa: CASYDRGSTDTQYF
d_gene: -; v_gene: TRBV30; j_gene: TRBJ2-1; CDR3aa: CAWSVQPYNEQFF
d_gene: -; v_gene: TRBV5-6; j_gene: TRBJ1-5; CDR3aa: CASSLAGVRNQPQHF
d_gene: TRBD1; v_gene: TRBV5-1; j_gene: TRBJ2-3; CDR3aa: CASSLGDRGTDTQYF
d_gene: -; v_gene: TRBV28; j_gene: TRBJ2-2; CDR3aa: CASSRAGTPRELFF
d_gene: TRBD1; v_gene: TRBV4-2; j_gene: TRBJ1-4; CDR3aa: CASRQTGTGVAKLFF
d_gene: TRBD1; v_gene: TRBV28; j_gene: TRBJ2-6; CDR3aa: CASNQGAGQGLFGANVLTF
d_gene: -; v_gene: TRBV5-1; j_gene: TRBJ1-4; CDR3aa: CASSSTGATNEKLFF
d_gene: -; v_gene: TRBV27; j_gene: TRBJ1-2; CDR3aa: CASSYRGMESGYTF
d_gene: -; v_gene: TRBV6-6; j_gene: TRBJ2-5; CDR3aa: CASRPQRSQETQYF
d_gene: TRBD1; v_gene: TRBV25-1; j_gene: TRBJ2-7; CDR3aa: CASSDPGQGAHEQYF
d_gene: TRBD1; v_gene: TRBV7-2; j_gene: TRBJ1-4; CDR3aa: CASSGIGFGTGWDEKLFF
d_gene: -; v_gene: TRBV7-8; j_gene: TRBJ2-6; CDR3aa: CASSGYHPQSRANVLTF
d_gene: -; v_gene: TRBV7-2; j_gene: TRBJ2-5; CDR3aa: CASSLVGAETQYF
d_gene: TRBD2; v_gene: TRBV5-1; j_gene: TRBJ2-7; CDR3aa: CASSLASGAGDYEQYF
d_gene: -; v_gene: TRBV7-7; j_gene: TRBJ2-3; CDR3aa: CASSLQTGDTQYF
d_gene: TRBD1; v_gene: TRBV27; j_gene: TRBJ1-2; CDR3aa: CASSLKGQSNYGYTF
d_gene: -; v_gene: TRBV28; j_gene: TRBJ1-1; CDR3aa: CASSLTTGIKNTEAFF
d_gene: -; v_gene: TRBV11-2; j_gene: TRBJ1-3; CDR3aa: CASSLELRGPGNTIYF
d_gene: TRBD1; v_gene: TRBV15; j_gene: TRBJ2-1; CDR3aa: CATSRDRGFNEQFF
d_gene: -; v_gene: TRBV18; j_gene: TRBJ1-2; CDR3aa: CASSQYTGFGYGYTF
d_gene: TRBD2; v_gene: TRBV6-6; j_gene: TRBJ2-7; CDR3aa: CASTTGRGGALGEQYF
d_gene: TRBD1; v_gene: TRBV11-1; j_gene: TRBJ2-3; CDR3aa: CASSLGGQGATDTQYF
d_gene: TRBD2; v_gene: TRBV7-9; j_gene: TRBJ2-7; CDR3aa: CASTFGGGYEQYF
d_gene: TRBD1; v_gene: TRBV6-5; j_gene: TRBJ2-7; CDR3aa: CASRARQGPYEQYF
d_gene: -; v_gene: TRBV18; j_gene: TRBJ1-2; CDR3aa: CASSAGDPKNYGYTF
d_gene: TRBD2; v_gene: TRBV29-1; j_gene: TRBJ2-2; CDR3aa: CSAQPGGNTGELFF
d_gene: -; v_gene: TRBV7-2; j_gene: TRBJ2-5; CDR3aa: CASSPRAWQETQYF
d_gene: -; v_gene: TRBV5-4; j_gene: TRBJ2-5; CDR3aa: CASSHGPAGTQYF
d_gene: -; v_gene: TRBV7-2; j_gene: TRBJ2-2; CDR3aa: CASSLKPPRELFF
d_gene: TRBD2; v_gene: TRBV7-2; j_gene: TRBJ2-7; CDR3aa: CASSLPRLAGGIHEQYF
d_gene: TRBD1; v_gene: TRBV7-2; j_gene: TRBJ1-2; CDR3aa: CASSLMAGGHYGYTF
d_gene: -; v_gene: TRBV7-6; j_gene: TRBJ2-2; CDR3aa: CASREGGPPGELFF
d_gene: -; v_gene: TRBV27; j_gene: TRBJ1-3; CDR3aa: CASRSTRGRVGNTIYF